This TCR beta chain was found in a study of blood T cell repertoires in COVID-19. The overall study: From T cells, B-cell-depleted T cells, or PBMCs came the material, which was cDNA or gDNA.

Participant reports of clinical history set cohort assignment. A PCR-confirmed or clinician-diagnosed COVID-19 case had contacted exposed participants within 2 weeks of entry. Under the authors' procedure: For nucleated cells, counts were estimated from reference gene primer amplification. Profiling relied on immunoSEQ multiplex PCR, and the TCRdb table lists in-frame clones only, not all of them. The V and J calls and the clone size are those of that table, but D and trimming were determined from the DNA. The repertoire consists of approximately 190,000 clones, with around 83% occurring once and the leading ten covering 3.2%. The V gene's germline CDR1 is SNHLY and CDR2 FYNNEI. Losses at the gene ends were 6 bases for V and 3 bases for J; bases not matched to a gene: 4. The CDR3 runs to 13 residues. This clone came up once.

The receptor's source is a woman between 25 and 40 years old who had been exposed to COVID-19. V is TRBV2 and J is TRBJ1-2; 7 bases map to TRBD1. The sequenced sample was PBMCs or T cells enriched from blood (not recorded which). The CDR3 nucleotides are TGTGCCAGCAGAAGGGACAGAGACTATGGCTACACCTTC. It codes for CASRRDRDYGYTF.